The 31 T cell receptor beta chains below come from one sample, sequenced in a study of Ad26.COV2.S vaccination and SARS-CoV-2 variants. As to treatment: about 20 received Ad26.COV2.S at low or high dose, single or two shots; 5 received placebo; per-sample allocation not given. All samples were drawn on day 63, counting from the first vaccine or placebo injection. The method was immunoSEQ multiplex PCR; TCRdb's version includes in-frame clones alone and lacks a portion of them. In the table there are about 400,000 clones, around 82% of which are singletons. Specimen: peripheral blood, collected in a trial of Ad26.COV2.S vaccine versus placebo. The receptor source for this set is a person aged 18-65 years who received the Ad26.COV2.S COVID-19 vaccine or a placebo.

This rearrangement joins TRBV20-1 to TRBJ2-1; D is undetermined. This CDR3 has 13 residues. Deletions cut 3 bases from V and 3 bases from J, with 9 bases between. CDR1 is DFQATT and CDR2 is SNEGSKA in the germline V gene (reference sequence). The CDR3 loop is CSASFGIYNEQFF. In DNA form, the CDR3 reads TGCAGTGCTAGTTTTGGGATCTACAATGAGCAGTTCTTC.

The rearrangement links TRBV11-2 to TRBJ1-1; D might be TRBD1 (5 bases). With 6 bases removed from V and 8 bases from J, the gap between germline ends came to 22 bases. The CDR3 runs 15 residues. Germline loops: CDR1 SGHAT, CDR2 FQNNGV. CDR3 coding DNA: TGTGCCAGCAGTTATCAACCGGGACCGAGCCCGGAAGCTTTCTTT. Amino acid sequence: CASSYQPGPSPEAFF.

This clone was counted only a few times. This chain links TRBV6-4 with TRBJ1-6, with TRBD1 identical over 8 bases. The V gene end was trimmed by 5 bases and the J gene end by 7 bases; junction bases not matched to a gene: 1. The CDR3 has 13 residues. Germline V gene lookup returns CDR1 MRHNA and CDR2 SNTAGT. DNA for the CDR3: TGTGCCAGCAGTACAGGGGGAAATTCACCCCTCCACTTT. Protein: CASSTGGNSPLHF.

The V and J genes are TRBV6-5 and TRBJ2-2; 8 bases are a match to TRBD1. The CDR3 contains 14 residues. With V trimmed by 7 bases and J by 7 bases, 8 bases remained unmatched. Germline lookup yields CDR1 MNHEY and CDR2 SVGAGI. CDR3 sequence reads: CASNRQGFGGELFF. The CDR3 DNA sequence: TGTGCCAGCAATAGACAGGGGTTTGGCGGGGAGCTGTTTTTT.

The rearrangement links TRBV6-6 to TRBJ2-2; no clear D gene. The V gene's germline CDR1 is MNHNY and CDR2 SVGAGI (reference sequence). The CDR3 contains 13 residues. V lost 6 bases, J lost 2 bases, and 7 bases lay in between. The CDR3 protein is CASSHRNTGELFF. In DNA form, the CDR3 reads TGTGCCAGCAGCCACCGAAACACCGGGGAGCTGTTTTTT.

The V gene is TRBV30, the J gene TRBJ2-1, with 7 bases matching TRBD1. J gave up 8 bases and V 3 bases, and 7 bases lay outside the gene matches. CDR1 GTSNPN and CDR2 SVGIG come from the germline V gene (reference sequence). CDR3 length: 13 residues. DNA for the CDR3: TGTGCCTGGAGCCTGACAGGGTTCGATGAGCAGTTCTTC. Encoded protein: CAWSLTGFDEQFF.

This sequence joins TRBV21-1 and TRBJ2-4. TRBV21-1 represents a pseudogene. The CDR3 consists of 13 residues. This CDR3 is CASRHTAKNIQYF. The CDR3 DNA is TGTGCCAGTCGCCATACAGCCAAAAACATTCAGTACTTC.

The chain employs TRBV5-4 and TRBJ2-5; maybe TRBD2 (6 bases). Germline CDR1 reads SGHNT; CDR2 reads YYREEE (reference sequence). The CDR3 sequence is 14 residues long. V was clipped by 0 bases and J by 3 bases, with 9 bases between them. CDR3 residues: CASSLAASEETQYF. The CDR3, as DNA: TGTGCCAGCAGCTTGGCGGCTAGCGAAGAGACCCAGTACTTC.

V is TRBV7-6 and J is TRBJ2-2, with 7 positions matching TRBD2. This CDR3 is 18 amino acids long. The J segment lost 0 bases and the V segment lost 5 bases, leaving 12 bases of the junction unmatched. Germline V gene data show CDR1 as SGHVS and CDR2 as FNYEAQ. The CDR3 loop is CASSLFLGGSTNTGELFF. The DNA of the CDR3 is TGTGCCAGCAGCCTTTTTTTAGGCGGGAGCACGAACACCGGGGAGCTGTTTTTT.

The chain has TRBV6-4 and TRBJ2-5; either TRBD1 or TRBD2 may fit D (7 bases each). Germline V gene sequence: CDR1 MRHNA, CDR2 SNTAGT. V lost 6 bases and J lost 4, with 21 bases in between. This CDR3 contains 16 residues. CDR3 in DNA: TGTGCCAGCAGCCGTGGGGAGGGGGCCATAGGAGAGACCCAGTACTTC. It encodes CASSRGEGAIGETQYF.

This clone occurred a few times. The J gene is TRBJ1-5, the V gene TRBV4-2; TRBD1 agrees at 8 bases. The CDR3 covers 16 residues. CDR1 is LGHNA, CDR2 YNFKEQ, per germline. J lost 1 base, V lost 4 bases, and 6 bases had no gene match. CDR3 sequence (DNA): TGTGCCAGCAGCCTCTCGGACAGGGTAAGCAATCAGCCCCAGCATTTT. Its translation: CASSLSDRVSNQPQHF.

The V gene is TRBV19, the J gene TRBJ1-1; D might be TRBD1 (6 bases). The germline CDR1 and CDR2 sequences are LNHDA and SQIVND (reference sequence). The CDR3 is 14 residues long. V was clipped by 6 bases and J by 4 bases, with 15 bases between them. DNA for the CDR3: TGTGCCAGTAGAATCTGGACAGACAGCACTGAAGCTTTCTTT. The encoded protein is CASRIWTDSTEAFF.

The chain carries TRBV5-1 and TRBJ2-1, with a possible D match to TRBD2 (6 bases). Deletions cut 7 bases from V and 2 bases from J, with 16 bases between. The CDR3 has 15 residues. Germline CDR1 and CDR2: SGHRS and YFSETQ. The CDR3 loop reads CASGQSGGTYNEQFF. For the CDR3, the DNA is TGCGCCAGCGGCCAGAGTGGAGGGACCTACAATGAGCAGTTCTTC.

This chain links TRBV7-3 with TRBJ2-1; D is undetermined. V lost 4 bases to trimming and J lost 8 bases, with 15 bases between them. Germline loops: CDR1 SGHTA, CDR2 FQGTGA. The CDR3 runs 14 residues. The CDR3 region has the DNA TGTGCCAGCAGCTCCCTTGGGCCTAACGATGAGCAGTTCTTC. This encodes CASSSLGPNDEQFF.

This clone was detected only once. The rearrangement links TRBV10-3 to TRBJ1-5; weak D call: TRBD1 (5 bases). V lost 0 bases to trimming and J lost 7 bases, with 13 bases between them. The CDR3 has 15 residues. CDR1 is ENHRY, CDR2 SYGVKD, per germline. CDR3 sequence (DNA): TGTGCCATCAGTGAGTCAGTCAGGGACGGGCAGCCCCAGCATTTT. The encoded protein is CAISESVRDGQPQHF.

This sequence joins TRBV5-5 and TRBJ2-6; 8 nucleotides line up with TRBD1. The germline V gene has CDR1 SGHKS and CDR2 YYEKEE (reference sequence). The length of the CDR3 is 18 residues. With 5 bases clipped from V and 0 bases from J, the junction kept 10 bases outside the gene matches. CDR3 DNA: TGTGCCAGCAGTTCTCCCGGGACAGGAATCTCTGGGGCCAACGTCCTGACTTTC. Amino acids: CASSSPGTGISGANVLTF. Looking up the rest from reference TRBV5-5 and TRBJ2-6 gives the full variable domain: DAGVTQSPTHLIKTRGQQVTLRCSPISGHKSVSWYQQVLGQGPQFIFQYYEKEERGRGNFPDRFSARQFPNYSSELNVNALLLGDSALYLCASSSPGTGISGANVLTFGAGSRLTVL.

A word on this clone: Other DNA sequences from this sample encode an identical CDR3 as well. The gene calls are TRBV2 and TRBJ2-1, with D tentatively TRBD2 (6 bases). The V gene's germline CDR1 is SNHLY and CDR2 FYNNEI. V was trimmed by 8 bases and J by 7 bases, leaving 6 bases between them. CDR3 length: 10 amino acids. This CDR3 reads CASGGNEQFF. CDR3 DNA: TGTGCCAGCGGGGGGAATGAGCAGTTCTTC.

The rearrangement uses TRBV7-8 and TRBJ2-6, with TRBD1 matching 8 bases. Germline CDR1 SGHVS, CDR2 FQNEAQ. The CDR3 contains 17 residues. The V segment lost 5 bases and the J segment 0 bases; nucleotides outside the gene matches: 6. The CDR3 bases are TGTGCCAGCAGCCGGGACAGGTGGAGCTCTGGGGCCAACGTCCTGACTTTC. It specifies CASSRDRWSSGANVLTF.

V is TRBV2 and J is TRBJ1-6; no clear D. This CDR3 comprises 13 residues. Germline CDR1 reads SNHLY; CDR2 reads FYNNEI. V gave up 1 base and J gave up 9 bases, with 7 bases separating them. This chain's CDR3 is CASSEEAISPLHF. DNA for the CDR3: TGTGCCAGCAGTGAAGAGGCAATTTCACCCCTCCACTTT.

The V and J genes are TRBV6-2 or TRBV6-3 and TRBJ2-1; 9 nucleotides align to TRBD2. The CDR3 sequence is 16 residues long. Germline-derived CDR1 and CDR2 are MNHEY and SVGEGT. V gave up 4 bases and J gave up 1 base; unmatched junction bases: 5. CDR3 loop: CASSLTTSGSYNEQFF. The CDR3 DNA sequence: TGTGCCAGCAGTTTGACGACTAGCGGATCCTACAATGAGCAGTTCTTC.

The chain couples TRBV6-5 to TRBJ1-3; tentatively, D is TRBD1 (6 bases). Germline V lookup: CDR1 MNHEY, CDR2 SVGAGI. Trimming pared 6 bases from V and 3 bases from J, leaving 15 bases between. The CDR3 sequence is 15 residues long. The CDR3 DNA sequence: TGTGCCAGCAGCGTGAGACAGGTAGGTGGAAACACCATATATTTT. Protein: CASSVRQVGGNTIYF.

This clone was counted once. The same CDR3 arises from other DNA sequences in this sample as well. This chain uses TRBV5-1 with TRBJ1-2; the D is unclear. This CDR3 has 13 amino acids. Germline V gene data show CDR1 as SGHRS and CDR2 as YFSETQ. Trimming took 1 base from V and 1 from J, leaving 5 bases between them. CDR3 coding DNA: TGCGCCAGCAGCTTGAGCGGTAACTATGGCTACACCTTC. Protein sequence: CASSLSGNYGYTF.

The V call is TRBV6-2 or TRBV6-3, the J call TRBJ1-1; no definite D call. CDR1 is MNHEY and CDR2 is SVGEGT in the germline V gene. V was trimmed by 0 bases and J by 3 bases, leaving 8 bases between them. This CDR3 comprises 14 residues. As DNA, the CDR3 is TGTGCCAGCAGTTACTCCTCTGTCCACACTGAAGCTTTCTTT. Its translation: CASSYSSVHTEAFF.

The sample holds one count of this clone. The chain links TRBV5-1 to TRBJ2-7; D gene unclear. The germline V and J ends were trimmed by 1 base and 5 bases, with 7 bases remaining between them. Looked up from germline, CDR1 is SGHRS and CDR2 is YFSETQ. CDR3 size: 12 residues. The CDR3 bases are TGCGCCAGCAGCTTGTGGGATAACGAGCAGTACTTC. It codes for CASSLWDNEQYF.

The chain has TRBV7-3 and TRBJ2-2; no definite D call. The CDR3 sequence is 15 residues long. V gave up 5 bases and J gave up 0 bases, with 10 bases separating them. Germline V gene data show CDR1 as SGHTA and CDR2 as FQGTGA. CDR3 residues: CASSPHLANTGELFF. The DNA of the CDR3 is TGTGCCAGCAGCCCTCATTTGGCGAACACCGGGGAGCTGTTTTTT.

V and J are TRBV21-1 and TRBJ1-2; the table's D gene call, TRBD1, was not cross checked with the DNA. TRBV21-1 is designated a pseudogene. CDR3 length: 16 amino acids. The CDR3 loop is CASSKRQGVTPWGYTF. DNA for the CDR3: TGTGCCAGCAGCAAAAGACAGGGGGTAACCCCCTGGGGCTACACCTTC.

This clone was found a few times. Different DNA sequences within this sample yield the same CDR3. The V and J genes are TRBV6-5 and TRBJ2-7, with a possible D match to TRBD2 (7 bases). Germline CDR1 and CDR2: MNHEY and SVGAGI. The length of the CDR3 is 15 residues. With 0 bases removed from V and 3 bases from J, the gap between germline ends came to 12 bases. CDR3 DNA: TGTGCCAGCAGTTACTCGACCGGGGGGCTCTACGAGCAGTACTTC. It is translated as CASSYSTGGLYEQYF.

The J gene is TRBJ2-7, the V gene TRBV27, with D perhaps matching TRBD1 or TRBD2 (5 bases each). Germline V CDR1 and CDR2: MNHEY, SMNVEV (reference sequence). The V gene lost 4 bases and the J gene lost 3 bases, with 13 bases spanning the gap. This CDR3 comprises 14 residues. The chain's CDR3 is CASSWAGSLYEQYF. The DNA of the CDR3 is TGTGCCAGCAGTTGGGCAGGGAGCCTCTACGAGCAGTACTTC.

This clone has a single count. Here the CDR3 DNA reads TGTGCCAGCAGCTTCGCGGGAGGAGCGGGGGAGACCCAGTACTTC. It yields the protein CASSFAGGAGETQYF. V is TRBV7-3 and J is TRBJ2-5; 8 positions agree with TRBD2. V lost 3 bases and J lost 5; bases outside the gene matches: 8. Germline V gene data show CDR1 as SGHTA and CDR2 as FQGTGA. The CDR3 runs 15 residues.

V is TRBV19 and J is TRBJ2-5; 10 bases align to TRBD2. Germline V gene lookup returns CDR1 LNHDA and CDR2 SQIVND (reference sequence). Trimming cost V 2 bases and J 2 bases; bases outside gene matches: 8. This CDR3 region has 17 residues. DNA of the CDR3: TGTGCCAGTAGTATACCCCGGAGAGCGGGGGGGCAAGAGACCCAGTACTTC. Translated: CASSIPRRAGGQETQYF.

This clone has a handful of counts. The chain carries TRBV4-1 and TRBJ1-4, with unresolved D. Germline V lookup: CDR1 MGHRA, CDR2 YSYEKL. This CDR3 comprises 16 residues. Trimming removed 0 bases at V and 3 bases at J, with 11 bases between. DNA of the CDR3: TGCGCCAGCAGCCAAGATCAGGACGGCCCTAATGAAAAACTGTTTTTT. Translation: CASSQDQDGPNEKLFF.